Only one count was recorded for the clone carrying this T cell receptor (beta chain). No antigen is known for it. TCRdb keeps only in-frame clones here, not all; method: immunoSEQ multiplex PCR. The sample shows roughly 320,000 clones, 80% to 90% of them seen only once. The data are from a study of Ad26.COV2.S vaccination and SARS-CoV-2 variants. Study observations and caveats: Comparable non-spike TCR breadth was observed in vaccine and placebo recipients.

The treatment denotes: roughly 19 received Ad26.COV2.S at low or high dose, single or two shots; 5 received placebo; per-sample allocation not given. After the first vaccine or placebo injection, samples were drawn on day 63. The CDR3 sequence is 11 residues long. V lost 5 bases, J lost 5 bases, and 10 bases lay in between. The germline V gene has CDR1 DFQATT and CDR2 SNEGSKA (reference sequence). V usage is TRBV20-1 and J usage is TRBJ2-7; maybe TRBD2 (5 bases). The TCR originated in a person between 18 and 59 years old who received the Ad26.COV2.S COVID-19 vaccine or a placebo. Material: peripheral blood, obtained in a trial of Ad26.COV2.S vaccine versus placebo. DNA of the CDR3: TGCAGTGCTCCACTAGTTCACGAGCAGTACTTC. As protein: CSAPLVHEQYF.